These T cell receptor beta chains were read from a single sample in a study of long-term antiretroviral therapy in people with HIV. Repertoires were generated with immunoSEQ multiplex PCR, while TCRdb's copy carries only in-frame clones and drops some. This sample yields roughly 12,000 clones, of which roughly 80% are seen a single time; around an eighth belongs to the top ten. This sample comprised unsorted PBMCs, obtained 1.2 years after starting antiretroviral therapy. These receptors all stem from a man in his forties or fifties with HIV. Each CDR3 is given with its conserved first and last residue. Fields, in order: clone size, V gene, D gene, J gene, CDR3 DNA, CDR3 protein. A D gene is named only where the DNA matches it firmly. Clone size is stated in some rows and not others, as once, few, many or a class when expanded.

>-|TRBV4-3|TRBD1|TRBJ2-5
TGCGCCAGCAGCCAAGATCTCAGACAGGGCCTAGAGACCCAGTACTTC
CASSQDLRQGLETQYF
>-|TRBV5-6|-|TRBJ2-1
TGTGCCAGCAGCTTGGGTCGGAGCAATGAGCAGTTCTTC
CASSLGRSNEQFF
>-|TRBV4-1|TRBD1|TRBJ1-3
TGCGCCAGCAGTTACGACAGGGGGGCAAACACCATATATTTT
CASSYDRGANTIYF
>once|TRBV9|TRBD2|TRBJ2-3
TGTGCCAGCAGCGCCCCCCGGGGAGGGATGGCAGATACGCAGTATTTT
CASSAPRGGMADTQYF
>-|TRBV18|-|TRBJ1-1
TGTGCCAGCTCACACGGGACAACTAGCACTGAAGCTTTCTTT
CASSHGTTSTEAFF
>-|TRBV6-1|-|TRBJ2-3
TGTGCCAGCGCCCGGGACCTTGGGGATACGCAGTATTTT
CASARDLGDTQYF
>few|TRBV12-1|-|TRBJ1-6
TGTGCCAGCAGCTTTGACCGGGACTACCCACATTCACCCCTCCACTTT
CASSFDRDYPHSPLHF
>-|TRBV5-1|TRBD1|TRBJ2-3
TGCGCCAGCAGCTTGGGGGACAGGGGAGCAGATACGCAGTATTTT
CASSLGDRGADTQYF
>-|TRBV29-1|TRBD1|TRBJ1-5
TGCAGCGTTGGAGCCGACGGGACAGGGAGTCAGCCCCAGCATTTT
CSVGADGTGSQPQHF
>-|TRBV9|TRBD1|TRBJ1-3
TGTGCCAGCAGCGTGGGGACAGGGGCTGGAAACACCATATATTTT
CASSVGTGAGNTIYF
>-|TRBV4-2|-|TRBJ2-5
TGTGCCAGCAGCCCTACAGGGAGCCCTGAAGAGACCCAGTACTTC
CASSPTGSPEETQYF
>few|TRBV14|-|TRBJ1-2
TGTGCCAGCAGCCAATCCCCTAACTATGGCTACACCTTC
CASSQSPNYGYTF
>-|TRBV29-1|-|TRBJ2-2
TGCAGCGTTGAACTGGGACCCGGGGAGCTGTTTTTT
CSVELGPGELFF
>-|TRBV19|TRBD1|TRBJ1-3
TGTGCCAGTAGTATCCTACAGGGGATTGGAAACACCATATATTTT
CASSILQGIGNTIYF
>-|TRBV7-8|-|TRBJ2-7
TGTGCCAGCAGCTTAGGGGGCCCGTCCTACGAGCAGTACTTC
CASSLGGPSYEQYF
>-|TRBV4-3|-|TRBJ1-2
TGCGCCAGCAGCCAAGATGTACAGGGACTACCGAATGGCTACACCTTC
CASSQDVQGLPNGYTF
>-|TRBV6-5|-|TRBJ2-7
TGTGCCAGCAGTTACTCCGGGGCTCGTGAGCAGTACTTC
CASSYSGAREQYF
>-|TRBV9|-|TRBJ2-7
TGTGCCAGCAGCGTAGAAGTGGGGGGCTCCCCCTACGAGCAGTACTTC
CASSVEVGGSPYEQYF
>-|TRBV7-2|-|TRBJ1-3
TGTGCCAGCAGCTCGGACTCTGGAAACACCATATATTTT
CASSSDSGNTIYF
>-|TRBV7-2|-|TRBJ2-3
TGTGCCAGCAGCTTAATGGCGGGGGCCACAGATACGCAGTATTTT
CASSLMAGATDTQYF
>-|TRBV13|TRBD2|TRBJ2-3
TGTGCCAGCAGCGACCGCGCCGGGACTAGCGGCACAGATACGCAGTATTTT
CASSDRAGTSGTDTQYF
>-|TRBV11-2|-|TRBJ2-5
TGTGCCAGCAGCTTAGACGGAGAGACCCAGTACTTC
CASSLDGETQYF
>-|TRBV5-6|TRBD1|TRBJ2-7
TGTGCCAGCAGCTTATGGGACAGGTCCTACGAGCAGTACTTC
CASSLWDRSYEQYF
>-|TRBV4-3|TRBD1|TRBJ2-7
TGCGCCAGCAGCCAAGGGACCGGGACAGGGACCTACGAGCAGTACTTC
CASSQGTGTGTYEQYF
>few|TRBV11-2|-|TRBJ1-5
TGTGCCAGCAGCTTTGGGGCAGGGGCCAATCAGCCCCAGCATTTT
CASSFGAGANQPQHF
>-|TRBV28|TRBD1|TRBJ2-2
TGTGCCAGCAGTTCCAGGGGGCCACTTATCGGGGAGCTGTTTTTT
CASSSRGPLIGELFF
>-|TRBV6-6|-|TRBJ1-2
TGTGCCAGCAGTTCCACCGGGCTTAACTATGGCTACACCTTC
CASSSTGLNYGYTF
>-|TRBV5-6|-|TRBJ1-6
TGTGCCAGCAGCTTACGAACAGGGACGTCTAATTCACCCCTCCACTTT
CASSLRTGTSNSPLHF
>-|TRBV7-6|TRBD2|TRBJ2-1
TGTGCCAGCAGCCAAAGCGGGGGAACATACAATGAGCAGTTCTTC
CASSQSGGTYNEQFF
>once|TRBV6-5|TRBD1|TRBJ2-1
TGTGCCAGCAGCCAACAGGGGTCAAACTACAATGAGCAGTTCTTC
CASSQQGSNYNEQFF
>large|TRBV5-1|TRBD1|TRBJ1-1
TGCGCCAGCAGGGGAGACAGGGAGGCGGGTTTAGACACTGAAGCTTTCTTT
CASRGDREAGLDTEAFF
>-|TRBV13|-|TRBJ2-7
TGTGCCAGCAGCTTAGGACTGGTATCCTACGAGCAGTACTTC
CASSLGLVSYEQYF
>-|TRBV6-1|TRBD2|TRBJ2-7
TGTGCCAGCAGTGAAGCTCGGGGGGGCTACGAGCAGTACTTC
CASSEARGGYEQYF
>-|TRBV28|TRBD1|TRBJ2-6
TGTGCCAGCAGATCCCCGGGACAGGGAACGTCTGGGGCCAACGTCCTGACTTTC
CASRSPGQGTSGANVLTF
>-|TRBV6-5|-|TRBJ2-7
TGTGCCAGCAGCCGAAGCTCTAGTAACGGCGAGCAGTACTTC
CASSRSSSNGEQYF
>-|TRBV19|-|TRBJ2-7
TGTGCCAGTAGTATCGGCGGGGGCATCGACGAGCAGTACTTC
CASSIGGGIDEQYF
>-|TRBV5-5|-|TRBJ2-7
TGTGCCAGCAGCTTGGCAAGCACATCCTACGAGCAGTACTTC
CASSLASTSYEQYF
>-|TRBV10-3|-|TRBJ2-2
TGTGCCATCAGGACTAGCACCGGGGAGCTGTTTTTT
CAIRTSTGELFF
>-|TRBV18|-|TRBJ2-2
TGTGCCAGCTCACCAGACCAGCAGGGGATCGGGGAGCTGTTTTTT
CASSPDQQGIGELFF
>-|TRBV5-4|TRBD1|TRBJ2-3
TGTGCCAGCAGCCTGTACGGGACAGGGTCTATAGATACGCAGTATTTT
CASSLYGTGSIDTQYF
>-|TRBV7-2|-|TRBJ1-4
TGTGCCAGCAGCTTAGATGAAAAACTGTTTTTT
CASSLDEKLFF
>-|TRBV9|-|TRBJ1-2
TGTGCCAGCAGCGGAGCTTCTAACTATGGCTACACCTTC
CASSGASNYGYTF
>once|TRBV19|-|TRBJ2-6
TGTGCCAGTAGCATTAAGGGGACTCTTGTCTCTGGGGCCAACGTCCTGACTTTC
CASSIKGTLVSGANVLTF
>-|TRBV6-6|-|TRBJ2-7
TGTGCCAGCAGTTATGAACAGGGTTCCTACGAGCAGTACTTC
CASSYEQGSYEQYF
>-|TRBV19|-|TRBJ2-1
TGTGCCAGTAGTCCAGGGCTAGACAATGAGCAGTTCTTC
CASSPGLDNEQFF
>once|TRBV27|TRBD2|TRBJ2-2
TGTGCCAGCAGTTTACTAGCGGGGGAGACCGGGGAGCTGTTTTTT
CASSLLAGETGELFF
>-|TRBV9|-|TRBJ2-1
TGTGCCAGCAGCGTAGAATGGGGGTTCTACAATGAGCAGTTCTTC
CASSVEWGFYNEQFF
>once|TRBV27|-|TRBJ1-2
TGTGCCAGCAGCCCCCGTGACAGGCCGTTAGATGGCTACACCTTC
CASSPRDRPLDGYTF
>-|TRBV7-8|TRBD1|TRBJ1-5
TGTGCCAGCAGCCCCGGCTCAGGGGGCCCGGACTGGAATCAGCCCCAGCATTTT
CASSPGSGGPDWNQPQHF
>-|TRBV6-5|-|TRBJ1-2
TGTGCCAGCAGTTACGGGTGGCTAGGGGATGGCTACACCTTC
CASSYGWLGDGYTF
>-|TRBV5-1|-|TRBJ2-3
TGCGCCAGCAGCCTTCTAGCGACCACAGATACGCAGTATTTT
CASSLLATTDTQYF
>-|TRBV5-1|TRBD1|TRBJ1-4
TGCGCCAGCAGCTTGGGGGACAGCGGTAATGAAAAACTGTTTTTT
CASSLGDSGNEKLFF
>-|TRBV21-1|-|TRBJ1-5
TGTGCCAGCAGCATTCACCGGGGCCACAATCAGCCCCAGCATTTT
CASSIHRGHNQPQHF